This TCR beta chain appears in the sequencing data of a study of T-cell reconstitution after alpha-beta-depleted transplantation in children. CDR1 and CDR2 from the germline V gene are DFQATT and SNEGSKA (reference sequence). This CDR3 has 17 amino acids. The authors prepared the TCRbeta library with unique molecular identifiers. From the PCR reads, TCRdb called clonotypes with MiXCR, one entry per CDR3 protein. The repertoire includes about 610,000 distinct CDR3 sequences, about 10% of them detected once, and roughly 4% sits in the top ten. As concerns this clonotype: A read error may account for a junction end that differs from germline.

The rearrangement joins TRBV20-1 to TRBJ2-7, with TRBD1 identical over 9 bases. The source is a human donor who donated a stem cell graft to a child with acute myeloid leukemia. Sequenced material: PBMCs from the stem cell graft donor, taken from the stem cell graft. CDR3 sequence: CCARSPNTGGVSYEQYF. Written as DNA, the CDR3 is TGCTGTGCTAGGTCCCCCAACACAGGGGGCGTCTCCTACGAGCAGTACTTC.